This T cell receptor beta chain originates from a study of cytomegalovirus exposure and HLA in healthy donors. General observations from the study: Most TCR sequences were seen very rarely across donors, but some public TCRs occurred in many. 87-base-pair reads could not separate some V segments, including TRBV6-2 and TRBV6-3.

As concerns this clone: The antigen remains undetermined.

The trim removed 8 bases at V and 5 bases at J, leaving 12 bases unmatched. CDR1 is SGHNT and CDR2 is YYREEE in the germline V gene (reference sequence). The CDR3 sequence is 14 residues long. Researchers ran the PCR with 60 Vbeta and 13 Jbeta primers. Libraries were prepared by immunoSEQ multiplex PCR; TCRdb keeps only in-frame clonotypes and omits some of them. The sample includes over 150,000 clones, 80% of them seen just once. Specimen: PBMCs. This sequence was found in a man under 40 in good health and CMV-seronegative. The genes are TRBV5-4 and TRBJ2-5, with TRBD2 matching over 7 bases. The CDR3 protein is CASQHGLELETQYF. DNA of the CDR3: TGTGCCAGTCAGCACGGACTAGAGCTGGAGACCCAGTACTTC.